These 7 T cell receptor beta chains originate from one sample sequenced in a study of CD8+ T cells in alopecia areata. Extracted RNA was reverse transcribed, and the resulting cDNA served as sequencing template. TCRdb's table, derived via immunoSEQ multiplex PCR, lists solely in-frame clones and lacks some. This sample has over 150,000 clones, with about 60% found just once. Treatment defined: oral pan-JAK inhibitor, 5-10 mg twice daily. The sample here was CD4+ T cells sorted from blood, taken at week 4, from a patient treated with tofacitinib. The receptors here all came from a human donor with alopecia areata.

The chain recombines TRBV7-9 with TRBJ1-1; no clear D. Germline CDR1 reads SEHNR; CDR2 reads FQNEAQ (reference sequence). V was clipped by 1 base and J by 4 bases, with 13 bases between them. The CDR3 spans 15 residues. CDR3 sequence: CASSLGPRGGTEAFF. CDR3 DNA: TGTGCCAGCAGCTTAGGCCCCCGGGGTGGCACTGAAGCTTTCTTT.

The rearrangement uses TRBV5-1 and TRBJ1-1; D call uncertain. Germline V gives CDR1 SGHRS, CDR2 YFSETQ. Trimming left V 2 bases short and J 0 bases short, with 8 bases between. The CDR3 contains 14 residues. The CDR3: CASSFSGMNTEAFF. The CDR3 coding sequence is TGCGCCAGCAGCTTCTCGGGGATGAACACTGAAGCTTTCTTT. Supplemented by reference TRBV5-1 and TRBJ1-1, the full variable domain reads KAGVTQTPRYLIKTRGQQVTLSCSPISGHRSVSWYQQTPGQGLQFLFEYFSETQRNKGNFPGRFSGRQFSNSRSEMNVSTLELGDSALYLCASSFSGMNTEAFFGQGTRLTVV.

V and J are TRBV11-1 and TRBJ2-6; 9 positions agree with TRBD1. V shed 5 bases and J 0 bases; nucleotides not matched to a gene: 5. The CDR3 runs to 17 residues. The germline V gene has CDR1 SGHAT and CDR2 FQDESV (reference sequence). CDR3 in DNA: TGTGCCAGCAGCACCGGGACAGGGCACTCTGGGGCCAACGTCCTGACTTTC. This codes for CASSTGTGHSGANVLTF.

This chain joins TRBV5-1 and TRBJ2-5; D is undetermined. Germline V lookup: CDR1 SGHRS, CDR2 YFSETQ. V shed 1 base and J shed 5 bases, with 12 bases lying between them. This CDR3 has 14 amino acids. The CDR3 bases are TGCGCCAGCAGCTTGAGGTACCGTCGGGAGACCCAGTACTTC. It encodes CASSLRYRRETQYF.

CDR3 sequence: CSVAGGRTEAFF. For the CDR3, the DNA is TGCAGCGTCGCTGGGGGGAGGACTGAAGCTTTCTTT. The genes are TRBV29-1 and TRBJ1-1, with D tentatively TRBD1 (5 bases). CDR3 length equals 12 residues. CDR1 and CDR2 from the germline V gene are SQVTM and ANQGSEA. The V and J ends lost 6 bases and 5 bases respectively, with 13 bases between them. Supplemented by reference TRBV29-1 and TRBJ1-1, the full variable domain reads SAVISQKPSRDICQRGTSLTIQCQVDSQVTMMFWYRQQPGQSLTLIATANQGSEATYESGFVIDKFPISRPNLTFSTLTVSNMSPEDSSIYLCSVAGGRTEAFFGQGTRLTVV.

The chain combines TRBV29-1 with TRBJ2-5, with no clear D. CDR3 length: 12 amino acids. CDR1 SQVTM and CDR2 ANQGSEA come from the germline V gene. V was cut by 3 bases and J by 5 bases, with 10 bases left in between. Written as DNA, the CDR3 is TGCAGCGTTGATGGGGTAGGGGAGACCCAGTACTTC. It encodes CSVDGVGETQYF.

The chain has TRBV30 and TRBJ2-1; 10 bases are a match to TRBD2. Germline V gives CDR1 GTSNPN, CDR2 SVGIG (reference sequence). Germline trimming cut 7 bases from V and 3 bases from J; bases unmatched to any gene: 9. The CDR3 is made up of 15 amino acids. In DNA, the CDR3 is TGTGCCTCACTAAGGGGGACTAGCGTCTACAATGAGCAGTTCTTC. Translation gives CASLRGTSVYNEQFF.